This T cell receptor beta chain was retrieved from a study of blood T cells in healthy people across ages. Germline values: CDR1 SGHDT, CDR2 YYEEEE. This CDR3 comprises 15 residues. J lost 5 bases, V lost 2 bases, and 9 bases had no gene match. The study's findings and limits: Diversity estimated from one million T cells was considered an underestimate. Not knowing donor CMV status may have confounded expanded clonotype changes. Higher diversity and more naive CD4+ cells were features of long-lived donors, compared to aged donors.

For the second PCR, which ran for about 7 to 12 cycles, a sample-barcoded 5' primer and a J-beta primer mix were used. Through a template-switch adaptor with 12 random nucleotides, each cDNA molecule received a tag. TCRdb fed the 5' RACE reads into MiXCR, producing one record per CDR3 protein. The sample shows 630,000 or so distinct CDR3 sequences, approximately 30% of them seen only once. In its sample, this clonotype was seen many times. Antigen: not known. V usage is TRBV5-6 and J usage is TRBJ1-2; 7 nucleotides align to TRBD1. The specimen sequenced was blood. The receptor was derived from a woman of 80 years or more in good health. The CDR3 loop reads CASSFRGGTRYGYTF. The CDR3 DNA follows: TGTGCCAGCAGCTTCAGGGGGGGCACGCGGTATGGCTACACCTTC.